This is a list of T cell receptor beta chains from one sample in a study of cytomegalovirus exposure and HLA in healthy donors. Method: immunoSEQ multiplex PCR; TCRdb's copy keeps in-frame clones and lacks some. The data hold roughly 95,000 clones, with 85% observed a single time. What was sequenced was PBMCs. The receptors derive from a man younger than 35 in good health and CMV-seropositive. The CDR3 runs from the conserved cysteine through the conserved F or W. Fields, in order: J gene, clone size, V gene, CDR3 protein. Part of the rows lack a size; the others show once, few, many or a class for expanded clones.

J gene: TRBJ1-1; clone size: .; V gene: TRBV5-1; CDR3 protein: CASSLTPGQGGTEAFF
J gene: TRBJ1-5; clone size: .; V gene: TRBV5-6; CDR3 protein: CASSLGGVQPQHF
J gene: TRBJ2-1; clone size: .; V gene: TRBV5-1; CDR3 protein: CASSSGTSGSYNEQFF
J gene: TRBJ1-3; clone size: few; V gene: TRBV9; CDR3 protein: CASSVGEVAGNTIYF
J gene: TRBJ1-2; clone size: .; V gene: TRBV7-2; CDR3 protein: CASTLAGAGGYTF
J gene: TRBJ1-5; clone size: .; V gene: TRBV18; CDR3 protein: CASSPGTGGSQPQHF
J gene: TRBJ1-1; clone size: .; V gene: TRBV10-3; CDR3 protein: CAISVAGRNTEAFF
J gene: TRBJ1-2; clone size: once; V gene: TRBV29-1; CDR3 protein: CSGLTGGGYTF
J gene: TRBJ2-3; clone size: .; V gene: TRBV27; CDR3 protein: CASSLSIQGGDTQYF
J gene: TRBJ2-2; clone size: .; V gene: TRBV7-6; CDR3 protein: CASSLFGSGEGGELFF
J gene: TRBJ2-2; clone size: .; V gene: TRBV2; CDR3 protein: CASRGGQGYSGELFF
J gene: TRBJ2-5; clone size: .; V gene: TRBV7-9; CDR3 protein: CASSLVTGAETQYF
J gene: TRBJ2-4; clone size: .; V gene: TRBV18; CDR3 protein: CASSPNRLAVAKNIQYF
J gene: TRBJ1-1; clone size: .; V gene: TRBV18; CDR3 protein: CASSPAGIDTREAFF
J gene: TRBJ2-3; clone size: .; V gene: TRBV11-2; CDR3 protein: CASSLVLAGNTDTQYF
J gene: TRBJ1-3; clone size: .; V gene: TRBV5-5; CDR3 protein: CASSLGGFGNTIYF
J gene: TRBJ2-1; clone size: .; V gene: TRBV12-5; CDR3 protein: CASGARDRVYYNEQFF
J gene: TRBJ2-5; clone size: .; V gene: TRBV13; CDR3 protein: CASSGGVPSAVLQETQYF
J gene: TRBJ1-5; clone size: .; V gene: TRBV6-6; CDR3 protein: CASTEDRASNQPQHF
J gene: TRBJ1-5; clone size: few; V gene: TRBV28; CDR3 protein: CASSLGQANQPQHF
J gene: TRBJ2-7; clone size: .; V gene: TRBV27; CDR3 protein: CASKDSSYEQYF
J gene: TRBJ2-7; clone size: .; V gene: TRBV6-5; CDR3 protein: CASSYSSGPSYEQYF
J gene: TRBJ1-2; clone size: .; V gene: TRBV13; CDR3 protein: CASSLRTGGQNYGYTF
J gene: TRBJ2-7; clone size: few; V gene: TRBV6-5; CDR3 protein: CASRPEWVYEQYF